This TCR beta chain stems from a study of blood T cell repertoires in COVID-19. Study details: T cells, B-cell-depleted T cells, or PBMCs supplied cDNA or gDNA.

Produced via immunoSEQ multiplex PCR; TCRdb's table is partial and in-frame only. The sample has under 200,000 clones; 65% to 90% are singletons. V was pared by 3 bases and J by 8 bases, with 16 bases between. Germline V gives CDR1 KGHSH, CDR2 LQKENI. This CDR3 is 15 amino acids long. The sample consisted of peripheral blood. This receptor was taken from a man aged 55 to 70 with acute or convalescent COVID-19. The chain employs TRBV18 and TRBJ1-4; the D gene is possibly TRBD1 (5 bases). CDR3 coding DNA: TGTGCCAGCTCACCGGGGCTCCTAAATACAGAAAAACTGTTTTTT. Translated, it gives CASSPGLLNTEKLFF.